This T cell receptor (beta chain) was identified in a study of CDR3 diversity in severe acne. With V trimmed by 6 bases and J by 0 bases, 5 bases remained unmatched. The CDR3 covers 14 residues. Germline lookup yields CDR1 WSHSY and CDR2 SAAADI. This clonotype was picked up many times. TCRdb recomputed calls from the PCR reads with MiXCR, one row per CDR3 protein. The sample contains more than 70,000 distinct CDR3 sequences, 45% to 55% of which appear only once. This receptor was obtained from a male donor with severe acne vulgaris. The chain uses TRBV10-2 and TRBJ2-7; 7 bases map to TRBD2. Sequenced sample: blood. CDR3 protein: CASRASGSSYEQYV. The CDR3 DNA reads as TGCGCCAGCAGAGCTAGCGGAAGCTCCTACGAGCAGTACGTC.